There are a few counts of the clone carrying this T cell receptor beta chain. No antigen is known for it. The data stem from a study of STAT5B mutations in CD4+ large granular lymphocyte leukemia. Study background: Among healthy controls, a particular HLA allele went with more CDR3 'QG' motifs. Whole-study findings and limits: TRBV06-family usage was enriched in top patient clones (8/27) versus controls (2/35).

Sequencing was at survey level. Produced via immunoSEQ multiplex PCR; TCRdb's table is partial and in-frame only. The table lists roughly 30,000 clones, around 72% of them singletons. The CDR3 contains 17 residues. Germline CDR1 and CDR2: LNHDA and SQIVND (reference sequence). With 5 bases removed from V and 0 bases from J, the gap between germline ends came to 16 bases. Specimen: CD4+ T cells from blood buffy coats. The TCR comes from a human donor in good health. The rearrangement uses TRBV19 and TRBJ2-2; D is possibly TRBD1 (5 bases). The CDR3 coding sequence is TGTGCCAGTAGTTATGGCAGGACATACGCGAACACCGGGGAGCTGTTTTTT. Residues: CASSYGRTYANTGELFF.